This T cell receptor beta chain was captured by sequencing in a study of T cell changes during pregnancy in multiple sclerosis. Here immunoSEQ multiplex PCR was the method, and the copy in TCRdb shows in-frame clones only, minus some. Of 60,000 or so clones detected, 89% appear once; the ten largest clones hold about 2.7%. V shed 3 bases and J 5 bases; nucleotides not matched to a gene: 6. The germline CDR1 and CDR2 sequences are SGHRS and YFSETQ. The length of the CDR3 is 14 residues. The chain couples TRBV5-1 to TRBJ2-3; 7 bases are a match to TRBD1. The receptor's source is a female donor with multiple sclerosis, enrolled in a pregnancy study. Sample: peripheral blood, taken in the first trimester of pregnancy. The chain's CDR3 is CASSSGQAGDTQYF. CDR3 sequence (DNA): TGCGCCAGCAGCTCCGGACAGGCCGGAGATACGCAGTATTTT.